The 8 T cell receptor beta chains given below trace back to one sample, sequenced in a study of blood T cell repertoires in COVID-19. Generated by immunoSEQ multiplex PCR, the TCRdb table keeps only in-frame clones and is missing some. The repertoire includes 240,000 or so clones, around 90% of them detected once, and less than 0.9% sits in the top ten. Sequencing used PBMCs or T cells enriched from blood (not recorded which). The receptors come from a man in his fifties who had been exposed to COVID-19.

The chain uses TRBV18 and TRBJ1-1; 10 bases are a match to TRBD1. V was clipped by 4 bases and J by 7 bases; unmatched bases: 6. The CDR3 loop spans 14 amino acids. Per the germline V gene, CDR1 is KGHSH and CDR2 is LQKENI. Here the CDR3 reads CASSRTTGGDEAFF. The CDR3 DNA is TGTGCCAGCTCACGTACGACAGGGGGCGATGAAGCTTTCTTT.

This chain links TRBV19 with TRBJ1-4; 9 nucleotides align to TRBD1. V dropped 4 bases and J dropped 4; count of bases not matched to a gene: 4. CDR3 length: 15 residues. Germline V gene data show CDR1 as LNHDA and CDR2 as SQIVND (reference sequence). The CDR3 sequence is CASSTTGGLNEKLFF. The CDR3 DNA follows: TGTGCCAGTAGTACAACAGGGGGCCTTAATGAAAAACTGTTTTTT.

This chain connects TRBV7-9 to TRBJ1-1; unclear D gene. Per germline, CDR1 SEHNR and CDR2 FQNEAQ (reference sequence). Trimming cost V 1 base and J 5 bases, with 5 bases left between them. The CDR3 consists of 12 residues. The CDR3 bases are TGTGCCAGCAGCTTAGTTATGACTGAAGCTTTCTTT. This codes for CASSLVMTEAFF. The variable domain in full, with the rest retrieved from reference TRBV7-9 and TRBJ1-1, is DTGVSQNPRHKITKRGQNVTFRCDPISEHNRLYWYRQTLGQGPEFLTYFQNEAQLEKSRLLSDRFSAERPKGSFSTLEIQRTEQGDSAMYLCASSLVMTEAFFGQGTRLTVV.

The chain has TRBV29-1 and TRBJ1-2, with D possibly being TRBD1 (6 bases). Germline CDR1 SQVTM, CDR2 ANQGSEA. Deletions cut 3 bases from V and 9 bases from J, with 17 bases between. This CDR3 contains 13 residues. The CDR3 sequence: CSVDPDSTDSYTF. CDR3 in DNA: TGCAGCGTTGACCCGGACAGTACGGATAGCTACACCTTC.

This chain joins TRBV6-6 and TRBJ1-5, with TRBD1 matching 7 bases. Germline CDR1 is MNHNY and CDR2 is SVGAGI (reference sequence). The CDR3 contains 14 residues. With 6 bases clipped from V and 3 bases from J, the junction kept 5 bases outside the gene matches. The CDR3 reads CASRTGASNQPQHF. In DNA, the CDR3 is TGTGCCAGCAGAACAGGGGCTTCCAATCAGCCCCAGCATTTT.

The chain carries TRBV10-3 and TRBJ2-7, with 8 bases identical to TRBD1. J lost 1 base, V lost 8 bases, and 7 bases had no gene match. The CDR3 spans 14 residues. CDR1 is ENHRY and CDR2 is SYGVKD in the germline V gene. The CDR3: CAISGDRGSYEQYV. DNA for the CDR3: TGTGCCATCTCGGGCGACAGGGGTTCCTACGAGCAGTACGTC.

The count of this clone is one. The chain employs TRBV2 and TRBJ1-3; no clear D gene. This CDR3 is built from 14 residues. CDR1 is SNHLY and CDR2 is FYNNEI in the germline V gene. The V end lost 5 bases, the J end lost 2 bases, and 10 bases lay between the germline ends. Written as DNA, the CDR3 is TGTGCCAGCAGTACAGAAGGAACTGGAAACACCATATATTTT. It is translated as CASSTEGTGNTIYF.

The V and J genes are TRBV7-9 and TRBJ1-2, with 7 bases fitting TRBD1. This CDR3 is built from 15 residues. J lost 4 bases, V lost 2 bases, and 7 bases had no gene match. Per the germline V gene, CDR1 is SEHNR and CDR2 is FQNEAQ (reference sequence). This chain's CDR3 is CASSLFDREIYGYTF. For the CDR3, the DNA is TGTGCCAGCAGCTTATTTGACAGGGAAATCTATGGCTACACCTTC.